Given below is one TCR beta chain in context. The V end lost 2 bases, the J end lost 8 bases, and 19 bases lay between the germline ends. The CDR3 spans 16 residues. The V gene's germline CDR1 is KGHSH and CDR2 LQKENI. The table came from immunoSEQ multiplex PCR; TCRdb's copy has only in-frame clones and leaves some out. The table includes fewer than 300,000 clones, around 82% detected once. This specimen belongs to a study of blood T cell repertoires in COVID-19. Material for sequencing was peripheral blood. The chain is built from TRBV18 and TRBJ2-1, with a weak D call TRBD1 (5 bases). This TCR came from a woman aged 18-29 years with acute or convalescent COVID-19. The CDR3 sequence is CASSPNRAARGHEQFF. CDR3 bases: TGTGCCAGCTCACCAAATAGGGCCGCAAGGGGCCATGAGCAGTTCTTC.